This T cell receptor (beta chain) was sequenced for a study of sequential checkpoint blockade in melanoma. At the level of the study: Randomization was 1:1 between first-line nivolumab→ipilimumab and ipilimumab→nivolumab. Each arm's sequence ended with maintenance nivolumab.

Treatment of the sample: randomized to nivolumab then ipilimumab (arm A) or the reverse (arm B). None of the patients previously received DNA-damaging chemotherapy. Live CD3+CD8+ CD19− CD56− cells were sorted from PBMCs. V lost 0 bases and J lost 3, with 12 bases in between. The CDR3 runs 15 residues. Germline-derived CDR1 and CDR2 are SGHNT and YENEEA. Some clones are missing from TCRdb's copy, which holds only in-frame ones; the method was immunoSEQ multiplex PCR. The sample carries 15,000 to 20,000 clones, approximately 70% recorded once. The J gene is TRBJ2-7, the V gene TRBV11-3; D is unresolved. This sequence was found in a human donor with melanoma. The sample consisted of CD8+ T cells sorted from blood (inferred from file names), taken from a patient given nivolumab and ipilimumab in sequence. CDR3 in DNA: TGTGCCAGCAGCTTAGATTCAGATAGCTACTACGAGCAGTACTTC. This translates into CASSLDSDSYYEQYF.